This TCR beta chain was obtained from a study of Ad26.COV2.S vaccination and SARS-CoV-2 variants. Study results and limitations: The study found similar non-spike TCR breadth in vaccine and placebo recipients.

Indicated treatment: around 19 received Ad26.COV2.S at low or high dose, single or two shots; 5 received placebo; per-sample allocation not given. Sampling took place 63 days after the first vaccine or placebo injection. Vaccination employed an Ad26 vector expressing the Wuhan-strain SARS-CoV-2 spike. Details on this clone: Its cognate antigen is unknown.

The assay was immunoSEQ multiplex PCR, and TCRdb's table has in-frame clones only and misses some. Of more than 300,000 clones in the sample, 75% to 90% are singletons; the top ten hold about 10%. Germline values: CDR1 MNHEY, CDR2 SVGAGI. This CDR3 comprises 13 residues. V was shortened by 7 bases and J by 1 base, with 10 bases between the two germline ends. V and J are TRBV6-5 and TRBJ1-1; TRBD1 is a possible D gene (6 bases). This clonotype originated in a person aged 18 to 59 who received the Ad26.COV2.S COVID-19 vaccine or a placebo. The sample was peripheral blood, taken in a trial of Ad26.COV2.S vaccine versus placebo. CDR3: CASNIQGNTEAFF. CDR3 sequence (DNA): TGTGCCAGCAATATACAGGGGAACACTGAAGCTTTCTTT.